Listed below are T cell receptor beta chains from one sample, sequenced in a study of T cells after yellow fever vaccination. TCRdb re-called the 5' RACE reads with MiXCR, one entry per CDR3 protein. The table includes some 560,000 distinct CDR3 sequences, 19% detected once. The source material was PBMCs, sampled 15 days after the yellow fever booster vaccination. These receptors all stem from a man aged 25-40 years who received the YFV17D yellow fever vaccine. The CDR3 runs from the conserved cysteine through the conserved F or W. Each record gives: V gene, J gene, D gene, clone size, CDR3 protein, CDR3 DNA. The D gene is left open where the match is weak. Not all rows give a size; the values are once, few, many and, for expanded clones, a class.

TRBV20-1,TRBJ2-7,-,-,CSARDRRRVYEQYF,TGCAGTGCTAGAGATCGGCGCCGAGTCTACGAGCAGTACTTC
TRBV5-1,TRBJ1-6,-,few,CASRIQESSYNSPLHF,TGCGCCAGCAGAATACAGGAGAGCTCCTATAATTCACCCCTCCACTTT
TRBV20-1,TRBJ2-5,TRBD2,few,CSASSGSLDETQYF,TGCAGTGCTAGTAGCGGGAGCTTAGATGAGACCCAGTACTTC
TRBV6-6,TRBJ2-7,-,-,CASSPLGHEQYF,TGTGCCAGCAGCCCCCTGGGCCACGAGCAGTACTTC
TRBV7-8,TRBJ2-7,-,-,CASSFRHLSYEQYF,TGTGCCAGCAGCTTTAGGCATCTCTCCTACGAGCAGTACTTC
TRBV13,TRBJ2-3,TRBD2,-,CASSPMGLAGVADTQYF,TGTGCCAGCAGCCCAATGGGACTAGCGGGAGTGGCAGATACGCAGTATTTT
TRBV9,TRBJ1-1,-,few,CASSVMTVGTEAFF,TGTGCCAGCAGCGTGATGACGGTAGGAACTGAAGCTTTCTTT
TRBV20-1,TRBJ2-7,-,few,CSAEGDKTYEQYF,TGCAGTGCCGAGGGGGACAAGACCTACGAGCAGTACTTC
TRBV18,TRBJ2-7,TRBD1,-,CASLGQGTDEQYF,TGTGCCAGCTTGGGACAGGGGACGGACGAGCAGTACTTC
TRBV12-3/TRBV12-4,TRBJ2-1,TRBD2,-,CASRSTSASSYNEQFF,TGTGCCAGCAGGTCTACTAGCGCTAGCTCCTACAATGAGCAGTTCTTC
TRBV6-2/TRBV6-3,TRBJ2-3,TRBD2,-,CASSYDLAGGRDTQYF,TGTGCCAGCAGTTACGACCTAGCGGGAGGCAGAGATACGCAGTATTTT
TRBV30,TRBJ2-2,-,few,CAWHDRLDTGELFF,TGTGCCTGGCATGACAGGTTAGACACCGGGGAGCTGTTTTTT
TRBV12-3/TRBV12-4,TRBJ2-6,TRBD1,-,CASQGQVLSGANVLTF,TGTGCCAGCCAGGGACAGGTCCTCTCTGGGGCCAACGTCCTGACTTTC
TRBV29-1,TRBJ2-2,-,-,CSVQGGTGELFF,TGCAGCGTTCAGGGGGGAACCGGGGAGCTGTTTTTT
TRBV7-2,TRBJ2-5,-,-,CASRTTGAPKTQYF,TGTGCCAGCAGAACGACCGGGGCCCCAAAGACCCAGTACTTC
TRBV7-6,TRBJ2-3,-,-,CASSLLSGGTDTQYF,TGTGCCAGCAGCTTACTGTCGGGGGGCACAGATACGCAGTATTTT
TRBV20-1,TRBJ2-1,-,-,CSAPSATSSYNEQFF,TGCAGTGCTCCCTCCGCGACTAGCTCCTACAATGAGCAGTTCTTC
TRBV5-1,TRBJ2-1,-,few,CASSLGRRERGEQFF,TGCGCCAGCAGCTTGGGCCGACGGGAAAGGGGTGAGCAGTTCTTC
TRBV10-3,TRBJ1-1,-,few,CAISEGYTEAFF,TGTGCCATCAGTGAGGGGTACACTGAAGCTTTCTTT
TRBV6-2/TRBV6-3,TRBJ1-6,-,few,CASRPTGIISPLHF,TGTGCCAGCAGACCAACAGGGATAATTTCACCCCTCCACTTT
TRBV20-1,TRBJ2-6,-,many,CSAAMGSSGANVLTF,TGCAGTGCAGCGATGGGTAGCTCTGGGGCCAACGTCCTGACTTTC
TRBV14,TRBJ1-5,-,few,CASSRCDSEGNQPQHF,TGTGCCAGCAGCCGATGTGACTCTGAAGGCAATCAGCCCCAGCATTTT
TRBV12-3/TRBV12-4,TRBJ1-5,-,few,CASGRGQPQHF,TGTGCCAGCGGTAGGGGTCAGCCCCAGCATTTT
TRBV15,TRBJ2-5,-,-,CATSRVQGSETQYF,TGTGCCACCAGCAGAGTACAGGGATCAGAGACCCAGTACTTC
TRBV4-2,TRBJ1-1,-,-,CASSQVGTTPEAFF,TGTGCCAGCAGCCAGGTCGGGACTACCCCTGAAGCTTTCTTT
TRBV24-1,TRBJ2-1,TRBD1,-,CATGQGGSNEQFF,TGTGCCACCGGACAGGGTGGTAGCAATGAGCAGTTCTTC
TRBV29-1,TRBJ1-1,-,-,CSVEDRGLKSNTEAFF,TGCAGCGTTGAAGATCGAGGACTGAAGTCGAACACTGAAGCTTTCTTT
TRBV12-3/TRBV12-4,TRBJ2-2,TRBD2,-,CASSLGSGVTGELFF,TGTGCCAGCAGCCTGGGTAGCGGGGTTACCGGGGAGCTGTTTTTT
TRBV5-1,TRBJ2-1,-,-,CASSSETDEQFF,TGCGCCAGCAGCTCGGAGACGGATGAGCAGTTCTTC
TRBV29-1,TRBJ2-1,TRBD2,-,CSVDGLADEQFF,TGCAGCGTCGATGGACTAGCTGATGAGCAGTTCTTC
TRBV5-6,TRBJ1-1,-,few,CASSSGPLNTEAFF,TGTGCCAGCAGCTCCGGACCGTTGAACACTGAAGCTTTCTTT
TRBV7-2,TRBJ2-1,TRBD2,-,CASSRASGRAIEQFF,TGTGCCAGCAGCCGCGCTAGCGGGAGGGCCATTGAGCAGTTCTTC
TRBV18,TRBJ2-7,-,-,CASSITGTYEQYF,TGTGCCAGCTCGATAACTGGGACCTACGAGCAGTACTTC
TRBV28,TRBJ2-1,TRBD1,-,CASLGQGAYNEQFF,TGTGCCTCACTAGGACAGGGAGCCTACAATGAGCAGTTCTTC
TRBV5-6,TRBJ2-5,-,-,CASSFERRYQETQYF,TGTGCCAGCAGCTTCGAGCGGCGGTACCAAGAGACCCAGTACTTC
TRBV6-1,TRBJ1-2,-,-,CASSQGRNYGYTF,TGTGCCAGCAGTCAGGGACGTAACTATGGCTACACCTTC
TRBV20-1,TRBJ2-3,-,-,CSAKSSGFSTDTQYF,TGCAGTGCGAAGAGTAGCGGTTTTAGCACAGATACGCAGTATTTT
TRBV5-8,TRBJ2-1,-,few,CASSFSTGNEQFF,TGTGCCAGCAGCTTTTCGACGGGGAATGAGCAGTTCTTC
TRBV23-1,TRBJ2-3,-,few,CASSQPQGSRDTQYF,TGCGCCAGCAGTCAACCCCAGGGTTCACGAGATACGCAGTATTTT